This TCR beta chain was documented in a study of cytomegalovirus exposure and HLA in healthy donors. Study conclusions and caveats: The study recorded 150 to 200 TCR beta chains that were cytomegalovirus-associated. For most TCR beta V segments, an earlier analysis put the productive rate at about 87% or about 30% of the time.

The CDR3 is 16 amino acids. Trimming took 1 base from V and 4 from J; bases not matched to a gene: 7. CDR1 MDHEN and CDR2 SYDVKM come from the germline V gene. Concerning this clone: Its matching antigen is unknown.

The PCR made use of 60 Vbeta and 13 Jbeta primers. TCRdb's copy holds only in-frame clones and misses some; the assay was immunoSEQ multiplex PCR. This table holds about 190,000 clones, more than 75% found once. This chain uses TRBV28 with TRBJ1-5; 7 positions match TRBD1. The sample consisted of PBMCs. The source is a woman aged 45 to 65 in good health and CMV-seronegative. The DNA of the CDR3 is TGTGCCAGCAGTTTATCGGCGGGACAGCAGAATCAGCCCCAGCATTTT. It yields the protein CASSLSAGQQNQPQHF. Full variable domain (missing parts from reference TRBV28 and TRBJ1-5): DVKVTQSSRYLVKRTGEKVFLECVQDMDHENMFWYRQDPGLGLRLIYFSYDVKMKEKGDIPEGYSVSREKKERFSLILESASTNQTSMYLCASSLSAGQQNQPQHFGDGTRLSIL.